These T cell receptor beta chains were read from a single sample in a study of vaccination and CD4 T cells after COVID-19. TCRdb fed the PCR reads into MiXCR, producing one record per CDR3 protein. The sample lists under 20,000 distinct CDR3 sequences, roughly 51% seen once, with 7.2% in the top ten. These TCRs' antigens remain unknown. The sequencing used CD4+ T cells from blood, cultured in vitro, collected before SARS-CoV-2 vaccination. Source of these receptors: a human donor who had recovered from COVID-19. Both conserved end residues are part of each CDR3. The D gene is left open where the match is weak. Clone size is shown for a subset of rows, as once, few, many or a class of expanded clone.

clone_size: .
v_call: TRBV7-8
j_call: TRBJ2-7
d_call: .
cdr3_aa: CATHDLSSYEQYF
cdr3_nt: TGTGCCACCCACGACTTATCCTCCTACGAGCAGTACTTT

clone_size: .
v_call: TRBV7-2
j_call: TRBJ1-5
d_call: TRBD1
cdr3_aa: CASSSGQAINQPQHF
cdr3_nt: TGTGCCAGCAGCTCGGGACAGGCAATCAATCAGCCCCAGCATTTT

clone_size: .
v_call: TRBV7-2
j_call: TRBJ2-1
d_call: .
cdr3_aa: CASSRTDREQFF
cdr3_nt: TGTGCCAGCAGCCGAACCGACAGGGAGCAGTTCTTC

clone_size: .
v_call: TRBV10-3
j_call: TRBJ2-3
d_call: .
cdr3_aa: CATALQSQRTDTQYF
cdr3_nt: TGTGCCACCGCCCTGCAGTCCCAGCGCACAGATACGCAGTATTTT

clone_size: .
v_call: TRBV20-1
j_call: TRBJ2-6
d_call: .
cdr3_aa: CSARDRGAGANVLTF
cdr3_nt: TGCAGTGCTAGAGATAGGGGGGCCGGGGCCAACGTCCTGACTTTC

clone_size: few
v_call: TRBV20-1
j_call: TRBJ2-7
d_call: .
cdr3_aa: CSADKDRSYEQYF
cdr3_nt: TGCAGTGCCGACAAGGACAGATCCTACGAGCAGTACTTC

clone_size: medium-sized
v_call: TRBV19
j_call: TRBJ1-1
d_call: TRBD1
cdr3_aa: CASSRGQGTAEAFF
cdr3_nt: TGTGCCAGTAGTAGGGGACAGGGTACTGCTGAAGCTTTCTTT

clone_size: .
v_call: TRBV7-9
j_call: TRBJ2-1
d_call: .
cdr3_aa: CASSPLGSTRYNEQFF
cdr3_nt: TGTGCCAGCAGCCCATTAGGGTCTACAAGGTACAATGAGCAGTTCTTC

clone_size: .
v_call: TRBV15
j_call: TRBJ2-5
d_call: TRBD1
cdr3_aa: CATSPGLGRGLETQYF
cdr3_nt: TGTGCCACCAGTCCGGGGCTGGGCAGGGGGCTAGAGACCCAGTACTTC

clone_size: few
v_call: TRBV20-1
j_call: TRBJ1-1
d_call: .
cdr3_aa: CSASGGTNTEAFF
cdr3_nt: TGCAGTGCTAGCGGGGGGACCAACACTGAAGCTTTCTTT

clone_size: .
v_call: TRBV7-2
j_call: TRBJ2-5
d_call: .
cdr3_aa: CASSLRSPGVRETQYF
cdr3_nt: TGTGCCAGCAGCTTAAGGTCCCCGGGAGTACGCGAGACCCAGTACTTC

clone_size: .
v_call: TRBV12-3/TRBV12-4
j_call: TRBJ2-7
d_call: .
cdr3_aa: CASSFRDAIYEQYF
cdr3_nt: TGTGCCAGCAGTTTCCGGGATGCGATCTACGAGCAGTACTTC

clone_size: few
v_call: TRBV6-1
j_call: TRBJ2-5
d_call: TRBD1
cdr3_aa: CASWGRGIETQYF
cdr3_nt: TGTGCCAGCTGGGGCAGGGGGATAGAGACCCAGTACTTC

clone_size: .
v_call: TRBV7-6
j_call: TRBJ2-3
d_call: TRBD2
cdr3_aa: CASTGGGPNPLSTDTQYF
cdr3_nt: TGTGCCAGCACCGGGGGAGGGCCTAATCCGTTGAGCACAGATACGCAGTATTTT

clone_size: .
v_call: TRBV2
j_call: TRBJ2-3
d_call: TRBD2
cdr3_aa: CASRTGGPVDTQYF
cdr3_nt: TGTGCCAGCAGGACGGGAGGGCCTGTAGATACGCAGTATTTT

clone_size: .
v_call: TRBV27
j_call: TRBJ1-3
d_call: TRBD1
cdr3_aa: CASSATGLHSGNTIYF
cdr3_nt: TGTGCCAGCAGTGCGACAGGGCTTCACTCTGGAAACACCATATATTTT

clone_size: .
v_call: TRBV7-2
j_call: TRBJ2-3
d_call: .
cdr3_aa: CAGSLGRGADTQYF
cdr3_nt: TGTGCCGGCAGCCTTGGCAGGGGCGCAGATACGCAGTATTTT

clone_size: .
v_call: TRBV29-1
j_call: TRBJ2-7
d_call: TRBD2
cdr3_aa: CSVAGTSGSYEQYF
cdr3_nt: TGCAGCGTCGCCGGGACTAGCGGGAGTTACGAGCAGTACTTC

clone_size: .
v_call: TRBV20-1
j_call: TRBJ2-7
d_call: TRBD1
cdr3_aa: CSAQGTGKRGISSYEQYF
cdr3_nt: TGCAGTGCCCAAGGGACAGGGAAGAGGGGGATAAGCTCCTACGAGCAGTACTTC

clone_size: .
v_call: TRBV15
j_call: TRBJ2-1
d_call: TRBD2
cdr3_aa: CATRTRDYFDEQFF
cdr3_nt: TGTGCCACCAGGACCCGGGACTATTTCGATGAGCAGTTCTTC

clone_size: .
v_call: TRBV15
j_call: TRBJ2-7
d_call: .
cdr3_aa: CATSRGEGDVDEQYF
cdr3_nt: TGTGCCACCAGCAGAGGGGAGGGGGATGTGGACGAGCAGTACTTC

clone_size: .
v_call: TRBV20-1
j_call: TRBJ2-7
d_call: TRBD1
cdr3_aa: CSAPDRVREQYF
cdr3_nt: TGCAGTGCGCCGGACAGGGTTCGCGAGCAGTACTTC

clone_size: .
v_call: TRBV24-1
j_call: TRBJ2-5
d_call: TRBD2
cdr3_aa: CATSDRTSGSQETQYF
cdr3_nt: TGTGCCACCAGTGATAGGACTAGCGGGAGCCAAGAGACCCAGTACTTC

clone_size: .
v_call: TRBV12-3/TRBV12-4
j_call: TRBJ1-2
d_call: TRBD1
cdr3_aa: CASSKTGGEDYGYTF
cdr3_nt: TGTGCCAGCAGTAAAACAGGGGGAGAGGACTATGGCTACACCTTC

clone_size: .
v_call: TRBV21-1
j_call: TRBJ2-2
d_call: .
cdr3_aa: CASSPREGTGRTGELFF
cdr3_nt: TGTGCCAGCAGCCCTAGGGAGGGGACAGGGCGGACCGGGGAGCTGTTTTTT

clone_size: few
v_call: TRBV19
j_call: TRBJ2-7
d_call: TRBD2
cdr3_aa: CASSPGLVDEQYF
cdr3_nt: TGTGCCAGTAGTCCGGGACTAGTCGACGAGCAGTACTTC

clone_size: .
v_call: TRBV6-1
j_call: TRBJ2-2
d_call: .
cdr3_aa: CASRDRNPGELFF
cdr3_nt: TGTGCCAGCAGGGACCGGAATCCCGGGGAGCTGTTTTTT

clone_size: .
v_call: TRBV19
j_call: TRBJ2-7
d_call: .
cdr3_aa: CASSRQEGGTYPYEQYF
cdr3_nt: TGTGCCAGTAGCCGACAAGAGGGCGGGACTTATCCCTACGAGCAGTACTTC

clone_size: few
v_call: TRBV7-9
j_call: TRBJ2-2
d_call: TRBD1
cdr3_aa: CASSFGGTGSGELFF
cdr3_nt: TGTGCCAGCAGCTTTGGAGGGACAGGGTCAGGGGAGCTGTTTTTT

clone_size: .
v_call: TRBV20-1
j_call: TRBJ2-7
d_call: .
cdr3_aa: CSAAGSGPAEQYF
cdr3_nt: TGCAGTGCCGCCGGCAGCGGGCCGGCCGAGCAGTACTTC

clone_size: few
v_call: TRBV11-3
j_call: TRBJ1-1
d_call: .
cdr3_aa: CASSLRGMNTEAFF
cdr3_nt: TGTGCCAGCAGCCTTAGGGGAATGAACACTGAAGCTTTCTTT

clone_size: .
v_call: TRBV6-1
j_call: TRBJ1-2
d_call: .
cdr3_aa: CASSEGGALAYGYTF
cdr3_nt: TGTGCCAGCAGTGAAGGGGGGGCGCTGGCTTATGGCTACACCTTC

clone_size: few
v_call: TRBV12-3/TRBV12-4
j_call: TRBJ2-7
d_call: TRBD1
cdr3_aa: CASSSGTGGWYEQYF
cdr3_nt: TGTGCCAGCAGTTCCGGGACAGGGGGCTGGTACGAGCAGTACTTC

clone_size: .
v_call: TRBV29-1
j_call: TRBJ2-3
d_call: TRBD1
cdr3_aa: CSVEGFGQGTSTDTQYF
cdr3_nt: TGCAGCGTTGAAGGGTTCGGACAGGGGACGAGCACAGATACGCAGTATTTT

clone_size: .
v_call: TRBV7-9
j_call: TRBJ2-3
d_call: .
cdr3_aa: CASSFGLSTDTQYF
cdr3_nt: TGTGCCAGCAGCTTCGGACTATCGACAGATACGCAGTATTTT

clone_size: once
v_call: TRBV7-8
j_call: TRBJ2-7
d_call: TRBD2
cdr3_aa: CASSDSGRPPYEQYF
cdr3_nt: TGTGCCAGCAGCGATAGCGGGAGACCCCCCTACGAGCAGTACTTC

clone_size: .
v_call: TRBV12-3/TRBV12-4
j_call: TRBJ2-7
d_call: .
cdr3_aa: CASSFRGNMGLAYEQYF
cdr3_nt: TGTGCCAGCAGTTTCCGGGGAAACATGGGGTTGGCGTACGAGCAGTACTTC

clone_size: .
v_call: TRBV6-1
j_call: TRBJ1-2
d_call: .
cdr3_aa: CASSRGQGNNYGYTF
cdr3_nt: TGTGCCAGCAGCCGTGGTCAGGGGAATAACTATGGCTACACCTTC

clone_size: .
v_call: TRBV28
j_call: TRBJ2-5
d_call: TRBD2
cdr3_aa: CASTTRRSGQETQYF
cdr3_nt: TGTGCCAGCACTACCCGCCGTAGCGGGCAAGAGACCCAGTACTTC

clone_size: .
v_call: TRBV7-2
j_call: TRBJ2-7
d_call: TRBD2
cdr3_aa: CASRSGLVGEQYF
cdr3_nt: TGTGCCAGCCGCTCTGGACTAGTAGGCGAGCAGTACTTC

clone_size: .
v_call: TRBV10-3
j_call: TRBJ2-7
d_call: TRBD2
cdr3_aa: CATKGTSGRQYF
cdr3_nt: TGTGCCACCAAAGGGACTAGCGGGCGGCAGTACTTC

clone_size: .
v_call: TRBV20-1
j_call: TRBJ2-7
d_call: .
cdr3_aa: CSANRRLPYEQYF
cdr3_nt: TGCAGTGCTAACAGGCGTCTCCCCTACGAGCAGTACTTC

clone_size: .
v_call: TRBV20-1
j_call: TRBJ2-2
d_call: TRBD2
cdr3_aa: CSAPGTSGKAIGELFF
cdr3_nt: TGCAGTGCCCCTGGGACTAGCGGGAAGGCAATCGGGGAGCTGTTTTTT

clone_size: .
v_call: TRBV5-1
j_call: TRBJ2-1
d_call: TRBD2
cdr3_aa: CASTLLAGAVGDEQFF
cdr3_nt: TGCGCCAGCACCCTACTAGCGGGAGCCGTGGGCGATGAGCAGTTCTTC

clone_size: .
v_call: TRBV6-2/TRBV6-3
j_call: TRBJ2-1
d_call: TRBD2
cdr3_aa: CASSSAKRTSGKGEQFF
cdr3_nt: TGTGCCAGCAGTTCCGCGAAACGAACTAGCGGCAAGGGTGAGCAGTTCTTC

clone_size: .
v_call: TRBV6-1
j_call: TRBJ2-2
d_call: TRBD1
cdr3_aa: CASSRDRGKTGELFF
cdr3_nt: TGTGCCAGCAGTAGGGACAGGGGAAAAACCGGGGAGCTGTTTTTT

clone_size: .
v_call: TRBV6-1
j_call: TRBJ2-1
d_call: TRBD1
cdr3_aa: CASSPHRGQGSDEQFF
cdr3_nt: TGTGCCAGCAGCCCCCACCGAGGACAGGGCTCGGATGAGCAGTTCTTC

clone_size: .
v_call: TRBV20-1
j_call: TRBJ2-5
d_call: TRBD2
cdr3_aa: CSALAGGFEETQYF
cdr3_nt: TGCAGTGCCCTAGCGGGAGGGTTCGAGGAGACCCAGTACTTC

clone_size: few
v_call: TRBV7-3
j_call: TRBJ1-1
d_call: .
cdr3_aa: CASSTRQNPEAFF
cdr3_nt: TGTGCCAGCAGCACCCGACAGAACCCTGAAGCTTTCTTT

clone_size: .
v_call: TRBV15
j_call: TRBJ2-5
d_call: .
cdr3_aa: CATSRGDTGKETQYF
cdr3_nt: TGTGCCACCAGCAGAGGGGATACGGGAAAAGAGACCCAGTACTTC